There are a few counts of the clone carrying this T cell receptor beta chain. No antigen is known for it. The data originate from a study of post-analysis software for immune sequencing data. Study findings and constraints: In patients, TRBV5-6, TRBV5-1 and TRBV20-1 belonged to roughly 5 TRBV segments found more frequently than in controls.

Trimming cost V 11 bases and J 3 bases, with 11 bases left between them. The CDR3 has 11 residues. The germline CDR1 and CDR2 sequences are ENHRY and SYGVKD. Prepared TCR beta cDNA libraries contained unique molecular identifiers. Via MiXCR, TCRdb re-called the PCR reads, giving one row per CDR3 protein. The top ten clones hold around 11% of a sample with hundreds of thousands of distinct CDR3 sequences, around 64% of them seen once. Sequenced material: blood. J is TRBJ2-7 and V is TRBV10-3; D tentatively fits TRBD1 or TRBD2 (5 bases each). The receptor's source is a girl under 10 years old with multiple sclerosis. CDR3 DNA sequence: TGTGCCTCCGGGGCAGACTACGAGCAGTACTTC. This sequence encodes CASGADYEQYF.